This T cell receptor (beta chain) was sequenced for a study of blood T cell repertoires in COVID-19. Study background: The United States, Italy and Spain were the sources of the acute and convalescent COVID-19 samples.

Clones were sequenced by immunoSEQ multiplex PCR, and TCRdb holds only the in-frame ones, with some missing. This table holds 68,000 or so clones, around four fifths found once. CDR1 and CDR2 (germline): GTSNPN, SVGIG (reference sequence). CDR3 length: 16 residues. After removal of 7 bases from V and 9 bases from J, the junction contained 16 bases not matched to a gene. Sequenced material: peripheral blood. V gene TRBV30 combines with J gene TRBJ1-6, with 9 nucleotides matching TRBD1. The receptor's source is a human donor in a cohort sampled during active COVID-19. This CDR3 reads CASLMRDREGRSPLHF. In nucleotides, the CDR3 is TGTGCCTCCTTGATGAGGGACAGGGAAGGACGTTCACCCCTCCACTTT.